The 6 T cell receptor beta chains given below trace back to one sample, sequenced in a study of control samples from healthy donors and cancer patients. The table came from immunoSEQ multiplex PCR; TCRdb's copy has only in-frame clones and leaves some out. The sample shows 100,000 to 120,000 clones, approximately 90% of them seen only once. Specimen: PBMCs. The receptors stem from an older woman with lung cancer.

The rearrangement links TRBV2 to TRBJ2-5, with D possibly TRBD1 on 6 matching bases. The length of the CDR3 is 12 residues. Germline values: CDR1 SNHLY, CDR2 FYNNEI. The V and J ends lost 7 bases and 5 bases respectively, with 11 bases between them. CDR3 DNA sequence: TGTGCCAGCACAGGGGCCTTGGAGACCCAGTACTTC. It codes for CASTGALETQYF.

This chain connects TRBV7-3 to TRBJ2-1, with unresolved D. V gave up 5 bases and J gave up 7 bases, with 12 bases separating them. CDR1 and CDR2 from the germline V gene are SGHTA and FQGTGA. The CDR3 totals 13 residues. CDR3 nucleotide sequence: TGTGCCAGCAGCGTTAGGGCGGAAAATGAGCAGTTCTTC. Encoded protein: CASSVRAENEQFF. The entire variable domain, with the rest obtained from reference TRBV7-3 and TRBJ2-1, is as follows: GAGVSQTPSNKVTEKGKYVELRCDPISGHTALYWYRQSLGQGPEFLIYFQGTGAADDSGLPNDRFFAVRPEGSVSTLKIQRTERGDSAVYLCASSVRAENEQFFGPGTRLTVL.

Of note for this clone: A read error may produce the germline difference seen at one junction end. The chain joins TRBV19 to TRBJ2-4; TRBD1 aligns across 9 bases. CDR1 and CDR2 from the germline V gene are LNHDA and SQIVND (reference sequence). The CDR3 is 12 amino acids. CDR3 in DNA: TGTGCCAGTAGTCCTGGACAGGGGACCCCCAACTTC. Amino acids: CASSPGQGTPNF. The full variable domain, with the rest looked up from reference TRBV19 and TRBJ2-4, is DGGITQSPKYLFRKEGQNVTLSCEQNLNHDAMYWYRQDPGQGLRLIYYSQIVNDFQKGDIAEGYSVSREKKESFPLTVTSAQKNPTAFYLCASSPGQGTPNFGAGTRLSVL.

J is TRBJ2-1 and V is TRBV27; 10 bases align to TRBD2. The germline CDR1 and CDR2 sequences are MNHEY and SMNVEV (reference sequence). The CDR3 loop spans 19 amino acids. V lost 4 bases to trimming and J lost 0 bases; unmatched junction nucleotides: 12. The CDR3: CASSSQLAGPPSSYNEQFF. The CDR3 DNA is TGTGCCAGCAGTTCACAACTAGCGGGACCTCCTAGCTCCTACAATGAGCAGTTCTTC.

The rearrangement joins TRBV3-1 (or the pseudogene TRBV3-2) to TRBJ2-5; tentatively, D is TRBD1 (5 bases). V shed 3 bases and J shed 2 bases, with 10 bases lying between them. Per germline, CDR1 LGHDT and CDR2 YNNKEL (reference sequence). The CDR3 loop spans 14 amino acids. As DNA, the CDR3 is TGTGCCAGCAGCCAGACAGATTTACAAGAGACCCAGTACTTC. Its protein is CASSQTDLQETQYF.

The chain has TRBV19 and TRBJ1-1; the D is unclear. The ends were cut back, 2 bases at V and 6 bases at J, with 19 bases in the middle. This CDR3 is 16 amino acids long. From germline, CDR1 is LNHDA and CDR2 SQIVND (reference sequence). The CDR3 reads CASSILNVGEGAEAFF. Written as DNA, the CDR3 is TGTGCCAGTAGTATATTGAACGTGGGTGAGGGCGCTGAAGCTTTCTTT.